This T cell receptor (beta chain) was captured by sequencing in a study of shared clonotypes between healthy human individuals. Assay: immunoSEQ multiplex PCR; the TCRdb copy retains only in-frame clones and omits some. The sample yields fewer than 1.8 million clones, approximately 98.5% seen once. Those who donated, Caucasian adults without exception, all lived in Nashville, Tennessee. The CDR3 is 19 amino acids long, termini counted. A word on this clone: Its cognate antigen is unknown. It is unclear where the CDR3 begins or ends on the DNA, so no DNA is shown, and the CDR3 is as TCRdb lists it.

Study-wide results and limits: It was expected that sequencing depth would affect clonotype sharing among donors.

This receptor was identified in a man aged 30 to 39 in good health. The chain carries TRBV12-1 and TRBJ1-1. TRBV12-1 is classified as a pseudogene. Source material: naive CD4+ T cells sorted from blood. Subset reported: CD45RA+ positively selected. This CDR3 reads CASSPRGVGRGSRNTEAFF.